Sequencing of this TCR beta chain was carried out in a study of T cell responses to AZD1222 COVID-19 vaccine (TCRdb year 2021). Context from the whole study: Because spike-specific TCR depth and breadth did not differ between the two schedules, AZD1222 recipients who got a second dose at roughly 4 weeks were pooled with those who got a second dose at roughly 12 weeks. A total of more than 230 trial participants underwent TCR sequencing, of whom about 200 received two doses of AZD1222 and around 25 received two doses of the MenACWY control vaccine. Trial participants were enrolled into age subgroups of 18-55, 56-69 and 70-plus years, which contained roughly 150, 30 and 60 TCR-sequenced participants, respectively. Findings and caveats that apply to the study as a whole: Spike-specific TCR breadth and depth rose significantly after two AZD1222 doses compared with day 0 and with MenACWY recipients. Nearly half of unique spike-specific TCRs reportedly recognized epitopes outside regions mutated in the B.1.351 and B.1.1.7 variants. Because no samples from the day 14 peak response were available, repertoires could be characterized only after the peak T cell response. The vaccine-associated CD4 TCRs covered the entire spike protein, and the dominant responses fell in regions 160-218 and 743-854. Only 5 to 7 AZD1222 recipients were SARS-CoV-2 seropositive at baseline, limiting conclusions about previously exposed vaccinees. Participants were mostly white British and included more females than males, and it was suggested by the authors that clonal diversity may have been underestimated. The 56-69-year group was small, and its depth increase did not reach significance, likely because of low power.

Regarding this clone: It lacks a known antigen. No much larger clone exists at a distance of one base, and base qualities are not known.

The CDR3 regions of human TCRbeta chains were subjected to immunosequencing. Processing in the source paper ran as follows. TCRs in the repertoires were compared against a reference library of SARS-CoV-2-specific TCRs that had been generated with the MIRA antigen-specificity platform. Breadth meant the fraction of unique TCRs that were SARS-CoV-2-associated, whereas depth meant the fraction of total T cells that were SARS-CoV-2-associated. Using the MIRA data, each spike-specific TCR was assigned both to the spike region to which the TCR was reactive and to a CD4 or CD8 class. Log10-transformed breadth and depth values were compared by one-way ANOVA with Sidak's multiple comparisons tests. The clones in this table, taken by TCRdb from immuneACCESS, are in-frame only. Not every clone is retained; where verified, under half of the shortfall comes from an unresolved V gene, and the cause of the rest is unknown. D and trimming were read from the DNA, whereas the V and J calls and clone size are those reported in that table. The sample contains about 150,000 clones, 87% of them found a single time. The ten largest clones capture around 2.6% of the sample.

The sample's time point label is to be understood as: baseline before first vaccination. Samples from vaccinated people were obtained from the UK trials COV001 and COV002, which included a single-blind randomized controlled phase 2/3 trial of AZD1222 (ChAdOx1 nCoV-19) in healthy adults. For TCRbeta chain sequencing, PBMC samples from trial participants were taken at day 0 and at day 28 after the second dose. CDR1 SQVTM and CDR2 ANQGSEA are derived from the germline V gene. The CDR3 runs 14 residues from the cysteine to the phenylalanine. Only the CDR3 region is kept as DNA, spanning 42 bases read in frame from base 1. V is clipped by 7 bases and J by 1 base, and the sequence between their germline boundaries is 15 bases long.

The clonotype was recovered from an adult in good health. This sample comprised peripheral blood, obtained on day 0 of AZD1222 vaccination. The chain links TRBV29-1 with TRBJ2-3; no D segment can be confidently identified. The CDR3 in this case is CSARFVGGTDTQYF. The DNA sequence is as follows: TGCAGCGCCCGCTTTGTGGGTGGCACAGATACGCAGTATTTT.